This T cell receptor (beta chain) came from a study of cytotoxic CD8 clonotypes in ibrutinib-treated CLL. Study-level information: Per sample, productive templates averaged nearly 260,000 and productive rearrangements averaged roughly 91,000. Study-wide results and caveats: An increase in clonality occurred at ibrutinib response, followed by a return toward baseline at progression. Pretreatment clonality was elevated relative to age-matched healthy donors and paralleled circulating CD8+ T-cell counts.

This CDR3 contains 16 residues. V shed 4 bases and J shed 0 bases, with 13 bases lying between them. CDR1 SGDLS and CDR2 YYNGEE come from the germline V gene. With regard to this clone: The antigen is unknown.

Genomic DNA (approximately 2.1 micrograms) was obtained from cryopreserved PBMCs for construction of TCR beta libraries. Method: immunoSEQ multiplex PCR; TCRdb's copy keeps in-frame clones and lacks some. The table has some 200,000 clones, around 70% seen once. The TCR originated in a human donor with chronic lymphocytic leukemia. The sequencing here drew on PBMCs, taken after 24 months of ibrutinib treatment. The chain has TRBV9 and TRBJ2-2, with D perhaps matching TRBD1 (6 bases). Here the CDR3 DNA reads TGTGCCAGCAGCTTAATGACAGGCACGAACACCGGGGAGCTGTTTTTT. This translates into CASSLMTGTNTGELFF.